Below, one T cell receptor beta chain is given with its context. The V end lost 5 bases, the J end lost 0 bases, and 5 bases lay between the germline ends. The CDR3 contains 13 residues. Per the germline V gene, CDR1 is MNHNS and CDR2 is SASEGT. The sample belongs to a study of T cell changes during pregnancy in multiple sclerosis. TCRdb keeps only in-frame clones here, not all; method: immunoSEQ multiplex PCR. Seen here are 29,000 or so clones, more than 90% observed once, and the top ten hold 4.5% to 6.5%. The chain carries TRBV6-1 and TRBJ1-3; D unresolved. Sequencing used CD8+ T cells from peripheral blood mononuclear cells, obtained before pregnancy. The origin of this receptor is a female donor with multiple sclerosis, enrolled in a pregnancy study. DNA for the CDR3: TGTGCCAGCAGTCCCTCCTCTGGAAACACCATATATTTT. Translated: CASSPSSGNTIYF.